This is a list of T cell receptor beta chains from one sample in a study of blood T cell repertoires in COVID-19. Libraries were prepared by immunoSEQ multiplex PCR; TCRdb keeps only in-frame clonotypes and omits some of them. The sample includes 25,000 to 30,000 clones, 72% of them seen just once. The source material was peripheral blood. These receptors were obtained from a boy between 2 and 10 years old with active or convalescent COVID-19. The CDR3 runs from the conserved cysteine through the conserved F or W. The D gene is left open where the match is weak. Not all rows give a size; the values are once, few, many and, for expanded clones, a class.

cdr3_nt | cdr3_aa | clone_size | j_call | v_call | d_call
TGTGCCAGCAGTTTAAGTCACATCAATCAGCCCCAGCATTTT | CASSLSHINQPQHF | - | TRBJ1-5 | TRBV6-2/TRBV6-3 | -
TGTGCCAGCTCACGAGCCGGGAGCAATTCACCCCTCCACTTT | CASSRAGSNSPLHF | - | TRBJ1-6 | TRBV18 | -
TGTGCCAGCAGCCCCCAGGGGTCCGGTCGCGAGCAGTACTTC | CASSPQGSGREQYF | - | TRBJ2-7 | TRBV5-4 | -
TGTGCCAGCTCACCACGGCGAGACTCCATTAGCACAGATACGCAGTATTTT | CASSPRRDSISTDTQYF | few | TRBJ2-3 | TRBV18 | -
TGCGCCAGCAGCCAAGATCTGGCGGAGGCTGAAAAACTGTTTTTT | CASSQDLAEAEKLFF | - | TRBJ1-4 | TRBV4-3 | -
TGTGCCAGCAGTGATCGGGCGGGTTCATACAATGAGCAGTTCTTC | CASSDRAGSYNEQFF | - | TRBJ2-1 | TRBV2 | -
TGTGCCATCAGTGAGGCTGGCCTCTACAGGCGGGACAGGGGTTCACCCCTCCACTTT | CAISEAGLYRRDRGSPLHF | - | TRBJ1-6 | TRBV10-3 | TRBD1
TGTGCCAGTAGTACCAATCAGGGGGCCCAACTCTACGAGCAGTACTTC | CASSTNQGAQLYEQYF | - | TRBJ2-7 | TRBV19 | TRBD1
TGTGCCAGCAGCACGTTGTACAGGGGAATCCTGTTTTTT | CASSTLYRGILFF | few | TRBJ1-4 | TRBV7-2 | TRBD1
TGCGCCAGCAGCCAAGCGCTCCTAGCGGGGGGGTTGAATGAGCAGTTCTTC | CASSQALLAGGLNEQFF | - | TRBJ2-1 | TRBV4-1 | TRBD2